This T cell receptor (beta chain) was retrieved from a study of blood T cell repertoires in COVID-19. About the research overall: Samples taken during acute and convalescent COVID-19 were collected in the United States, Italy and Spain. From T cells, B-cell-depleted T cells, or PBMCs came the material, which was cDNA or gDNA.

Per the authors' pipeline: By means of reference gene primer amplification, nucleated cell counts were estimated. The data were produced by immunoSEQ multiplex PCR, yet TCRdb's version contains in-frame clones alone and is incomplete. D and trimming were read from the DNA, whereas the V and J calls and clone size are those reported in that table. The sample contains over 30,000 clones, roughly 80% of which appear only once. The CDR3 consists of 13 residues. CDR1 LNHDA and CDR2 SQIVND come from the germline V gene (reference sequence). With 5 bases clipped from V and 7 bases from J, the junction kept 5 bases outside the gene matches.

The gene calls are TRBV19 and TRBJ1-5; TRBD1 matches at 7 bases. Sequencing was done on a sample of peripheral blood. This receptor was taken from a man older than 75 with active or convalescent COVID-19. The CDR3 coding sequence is TGTGCCAGTAGTGGACAGGTCGGACAGCCCCAGCATTTT. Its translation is CASSGQVGQPQHF. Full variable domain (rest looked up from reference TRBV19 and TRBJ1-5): DGGITQSPKYLFRKEGQNVTLSCEQNLNHDAMYWYRQDPGQGLRLIYYSQIVNDFQKGDIAEGYSVSREKKESFPLTVTSAQKNPTAFYLCASSGQVGQPQHFGDGTRLSIL.